These T cell receptor beta chains were read from a single sample in a study of T cell repertoires in cytomegalovirus infection. MiXCR was run by TCRdb on the reads, yielding one entry per CDR3 protein. The sample holds about 180,000 distinct CDR3 sequences; approximately 18% are singletons and the top ten take 20% to 25%. The sample comprised CD8+ T cells from PBMCs. These receptors were collected from a human donor in good health (CMV status not recorded). Some clones in this sample may be carry-over from other donors' samples. The CDR3 runs from the conserved cysteine through the conserved F or W. A D gene is named only where the DNA matches it firmly. The size field is filled for only some rows; it gives once, few, many or a size class.

J gene,clone size,V gene,D gene,CDR3 protein,CDR3 DNA
TRBJ2-2,few,TRBV6-6,TRBD1,CASSWDRANTGELFF,TGTGCCAGCAGTTGGGACAGGGCTAACACCGGGGAGCTGTTTTTT
TRBJ2-5,NA,TRBV11-2,NA,CASSLNRWKETQYF,TGTGCCAGCAGCTTAAATCGGTGGAAAGAGACCCAGTACTTC
TRBJ2-7,NA,TRBV7-9,NA,CASSFTSWGSYEQYF,TGTGCCAGCAGCTTCACTAGCTGGGGGAGCTACGAGCAGTACTTC
TRBJ1-6,NA,TRBV20-1,NA,CSARLPGRGDSPLHF,TGCAGTGCTAGACTGCCTGGACGGGGGGATTCACCCCTCCACTTT
TRBJ2-7,NA,TRBV7-9,TRBD1,CASSPPTGTDFYEQYF,TGTGCCAGCAGCCCCCCAACCGGGACAGACTTCTACGAGCAGTACTTC
TRBJ2-3,NA,TRBV7-2,TRBD1,CASSKGARGTTDTQYF,TGTGCCAGCAGCAAAGGGGCCAGGGGGACCACAGATACGCAGTATTTT
TRBJ2-3,few,TRBV7-8,TRBD2,CASSGRGTSTDTQYF,TGTGCCAGCAGCGGGCGGGGGACTAGCACAGATACGCAGTATTTT
TRBJ1-1,many,TRBV30,NA,CAWSVAENTEAFF,TGTGCCTGGAGTGTGGCCGAGAACACTGAAGCTTTCTTT
TRBJ1-1,NA,TRBV6-2/TRBV6-3,NA,CASNLQGSTEAFF,TGTGCCAGCAACCTGCAGGGAAGCACTGAAGCTTTCTTT
TRBJ2-1,NA,TRBV5-1,TRBD2,CASSLSGGMINEQFF,TGCGCCAGCAGCCTGAGCGGGGGGATGATAAATGAGCAGTTCTTC
TRBJ2-7,NA,TRBV11-2,NA,CASSFDLRTDHYEQYF,TGTGCCAGCAGCTTTGATCTCCGGACAGACCACTACGAGCAGTACTTC
TRBJ2-1,many,TRBV7-6,NA,CASSPPGMLEQFF,TGTGCCAGCAGCCCCCCAGGGATGCTTGAGCAGTTCTTC
TRBJ2-2,few,TRBV7-2,NA,CASSSRTVGELFF,TGTGCCAGCAGCTCCAGGACCGTCGGGGAGCTGTTTTTT
TRBJ2-2,few,TRBV7-2,NA,CASSYATRSGELFF,TGTGCCAGCAGTTATGCGACTAGGTCCGGGGAGCTGTTTTTT
TRBJ2-1,NA,TRBV7-9,TRBD2,CASSSGLAGRGEQFF,TGTGCCAGCAGCTCGGGACTAGCGGGACGAGGGGAGCAGTTCTTC
TRBJ2-2,few,TRBV9,TRBD2,CASSEGLAVTGELFF,TGTGCCAGCAGCGAGGGACTAGCGGTCACCGGGGAGCTGTTTTTT
TRBJ1-6,many,TRBV5-1,TRBD1,CASSKGTVNNSPLHF,TGCGCCAGCAGCAAAGGGACAGTGAATAATTCACCCCTCCACTTT
TRBJ2-7,NA,TRBV7-3,TRBD2,CASSPSGGPYEQYF,TGTGCCAGCAGCCCGAGCGGGGGACCCTACGAGCAGTACTTC
TRBJ2-6,NA,TRBV12-3/TRBV12-4,NA,CASRNLPRGTAPSGANVLTF,TGTGCCAGCAGGAATCTTCCTCGGGGGACAGCTCCCTCTGGGGCCAACGTCCTGACTTTC
TRBJ2-7,NA,TRBV20-1,NA,CSARGQGSYEQYF,TGCAGTGCTAGAGGTCAGGGCTCCTACGAGCAGTACTTC
TRBJ2-7,NA,TRBV6-6,NA,CASSYQDLIPSYEQYF,TGTGCCAGCAGTTACCAGGATCTTATCCCCTCCTACGAGCAGTACTTC
TRBJ2-6,few,TRBV7-2,NA,CASSPTSGANVLTF,TGTGCCAGCAGCCCGACCTCTGGGGCCAACGTCCTGACTTTC
TRBJ1-5,few,TRBV12-3/TRBV12-4,NA,CASSFWDQPQHF,TGTGCCAGCAGTTTTTGGGATCAGCCCCAGCATTTT
TRBJ2-7,once,TRBV28,NA,CASSLEIRGKQYF,TGTGCCAGCAGTTTAGAAATTCGGGGAAAGCAGTACTTC
TRBJ2-1,NA,TRBV2,NA,CAISPLLSSYNEQFF,TGTGCCATCTCTCCGCTTCTGAGCTCCTACAATGAGCAGTTCTTC
TRBJ1-1,few,TRBV7-6,NA,CASSPLVVEMNTEAFF,TGTGCCAGCTCGCCCCTGGTAGTTGAAATGAACACTGAAGCTTTCTTT
TRBJ1-1,NA,TRBV29-1,NA,CSVFLQENTEAFF,TGCAGTGTCTTCTTACAGGAGAACACTGAAGCTTTCTTT
TRBJ2-7,NA,TRBV7-6,TRBD2,CASSLGTSGGYEQYF,TGTGCCAGCAGCTTAGGTACTAGCGGGGGCTACGAGCAGTACTTC
TRBJ2-2,few,TRBV4-1,TRBD1,CASSQGTGGPAGELFF,TGCGCCAGCAGCCAAGGGACAGGGGGGCCTGCCGGGGAGCTGTTTTTT
TRBJ1-6,NA,TRBV4-2,NA,CASSQGGTLHF,TGTGCCAGCAGCCAAGGAGGTACCCTCCACTTT
TRBJ2-7,few,TRBV7-6,TRBD1,CASSSGGGGPEQYF,TGTGCCAGCAGCTCAGGGGGCGGCGGACCAGAGCAGTACTTC
TRBJ1-1,few,TRBV7-2,TRBD1,CASSLGQGDFQGEAFF,TGTGCCAGCAGCTTAGGACAGGGGGACTTTCAGGGTGAAGCTTTCTTT
TRBJ1-1,NA,TRBV10-3,NA,CAISDSGRLNTEAFF,TGTGCCATCAGTGATTCGGGACGGCTGAACACTGAAGCTTTCTTT
TRBJ2-1,NA,TRBV6-6,NA,CASSSLTSMHEQFF,TGTGCCAGCAGTTCCCTTACTAGTATGCATGAGCAGTTCTTC
TRBJ1-1,few,TRBV29-1,NA,CSVARGGPRISFF,TGCAGCGTGGCTCGAGGAGGGCCCCGTATTTCTTTCTTT
TRBJ2-7,NA,TRBV6-5,NA,CASSYAGHEQYF,TGTGCCAGCAGTTACGCAGGTCACGAGCAGTACTTC
TRBJ2-6,medium-sized,TRBV7-2,NA,CASSSGILTGANVLTF,TGTGCCAGCAGCTCAGGGATTCTTACTGGGGCCAACGTCCTGACTTTC
TRBJ1-1,few,TRBV7-2,NA,CASSLIGHPNTEAFF,TGTGCCAGCAGCTTAATCGGACACCCGAACACTGAAGCTTTCTTT
TRBJ2-3,few,TRBV7-2,NA,CASSLGATDTQYF,TGTGCCAGCAGCTTAGGGGCGACAGATACGCAGTATTTT
TRBJ1-2,many,TRBV7-2,NA,CASSSEGSSYGYTF,TGTGCCAGCAGCTCGGAGGGTTCCAGCTATGGCTACACCTTC
TRBJ2-1,NA,TRBV5-5,NA,CASTTPNSYNEQFF,TGTGCCAGCACCACTCCAAACTCCTACAATGAGCAGTTCTTC
TRBJ2-5,few,TRBV6-6,TRBD2,CASSYPRTSGVETQYF,TGTGCCAGCAGTTACCCCCGGACTAGCGGGGTAGAGACCCAGTACTTC
TRBJ1-1,few,TRBV7-9,NA,CASSLDGREAFF,TGTGCCAGCAGCTTAGACGGACGGGAAGCTTTCTTT
TRBJ2-1,NA,TRBV7-2,NA,CASSTRGAGALNEQFF,TGTGCCAGCAGCACCCGAGGGGCGGGGGCTCTCAATGAGCAGTTCTTC
TRBJ2-3,NA,TRBV6-2/TRBV6-3,TRBD1,CASSWTGADTQYF,TGTGCCAGCAGTTGGACAGGGGCAGATACGCAGTATTTT
TRBJ2-2,few,TRBV6-2/TRBV6-3,NA,CASSSGWGVNTGELFF,TGTGCCAGCAGCTCCGGTTGGGGGGTAAACACCGGGGAGCTGTTTTTT
TRBJ2-1,NA,TRBV6-2/TRBV6-3,NA,CASSYAESSYNEQFF,TGTGCCAGCAGTTACGCGGAGAGCTCCTACAATGAGCAGTTCTTC
TRBJ2-3,few,TRBV20-1,NA,CSASSPGGSTDTQYF,TGCAGTGCTAGCTCACCGGGTGGGAGCACAGATACGCAGTATTTT
TRBJ2-5,medium-sized,TRBV7-9,NA,CASSPPGNRTQYF,TGTGCCAGCAGCCCCCCCGGGAACAGGACCCAGTACTTC
TRBJ2-7,NA,TRBV7-2,NA,CASSPLRGRSTYEQYF,TGTGCCAGCAGCCCCCTTCGGGGACGGAGTACCTACGAGCAGTACTTC
TRBJ2-1,few,TRBV7-9,NA,CASSGQGGSYNEQFF,TGTGCCAGCAGCGGACAGGGAGGGTCCTACAATGAGCAGTTCTTC
TRBJ2-1,few,TRBV28,TRBD1,CASSMPPGQVNNEQFF,TGTGCCAGCAGTATGCCGCCGGGACAGGTTAACAATGAGCAGTTCTTC
TRBJ1-2,NA,TRBV7-6,NA,CASSPPRGYTF,TGTGCCAGCAGCCCTCCCCGGGGCTACACCTTC
TRBJ2-5,few,TRBV7-7,TRBD1,CASSSGPTGPETQYF,TGTGCCAGCAGCTCCGGCCCGACAGGGCCAGAGACCCAGTACTTC
TRBJ1-1,few,TRBV28,NA,CASSPIRWPLEAFF,TGTGCCAGCAGCCCCATCCGGTGGCCACTTGAAGCTTTCTTT
TRBJ1-1,few,TRBV7-2,TRBD1,CASSSTGAEAFF,TGTGCCAGCAGCTCGACAGGGGCTGAAGCTTTCTTT
TRBJ2-1,NA,TRBV6-2/TRBV6-3,TRBD1,CASRLQRQGNEQFF,TGTGCCAGCAGATTACAAAGACAGGGCAATGAGCAGTTCTTC
TRBJ2-5,few,TRBV11-2,TRBD2,CASSPSVGRGGKETQYF,TGTGCCAGCAGCCCGTCCGTGGGGCGGGGGGGAAAAGAGACCCAGTACTTC